One and the same sample provided the 4 T cell receptor beta chains below, sequenced in a study of neurological immune-mediated disorders. TCRdb fed the 5' RACE reads into MiXCR, producing one record per CDR3 protein. This sample yields tens of thousands of distinct CDR3 sequences, of which about 2.5% are seen a single time; approximately 2.4% belongs to the top ten. Input material: PBMCs. The source is a man aged 45-60 years with multiple sclerosis.

This clonotype was counted at least ten times. The chain links TRBV5-6 to TRBJ1-5; a possible D gene is TRBD1 (5 bases). The germline gives CDR1 SGHDT, CDR2 YYEEEE. The CDR3 contains 13 residues. Trimming shortened V by 4 bases and J by 6 bases, and 11 bases separated the two germline ends. The CDR3 reads CASSPGYGQPQHF. Written as DNA, the CDR3 is TGTGCCAGCAGCCCAGGGTACGGTCAGCCCCAGCATTTT.

The chain combines TRBV9 with TRBJ2-7; 11 bases align to TRBD2. V trimming: 4 bases; J trimming: 7 bases; junction bases outside the gene matches: 10. The CDR3 extends over 15 amino acids. The germline V gene encodes CDR1 SGDLS and CDR2 YYNGEE. This chain's CDR3 is CASSKRTSGYNEQYF. The CDR3 DNA reads as TGTGCCAGCAGCAAAAGGACTAGCGGGTACAATGAGCAGTACTTC.

This clonotype was seen many times. This chain uses TRBV12-3 or TRBV12-4 with TRBJ1-1, with D possibly matching TRBD1 (6 bases). Trimming took 6 bases from V and 1 from J, leaving 9 bases between them. This CDR3 contains 13 residues. The CDR3 is CASRLGQNTEAFF. CDR3 sequence (DNA): TGTGCCAGCAGACTGGGACAGAACACTGAAGCTTTCTTT.

At least ten counts were recorded for this clonotype. The chain carries TRBV7-2 and TRBJ2-5; D is uncertain. Germline V lookup: CDR1 SGHTA, CDR2 FQGNSA. Trimming cost V 1 base and J 5 bases, with 5 bases left between them. This CDR3 has 12 amino acids. CDR3: CASSLGYETQYF. The DNA of the CDR3 is TGTGCCAGCAGCTTAGGGTATGAGACCCAGTACTTC.